The 9 T cell receptor beta chains in this list originate from one sample, sequenced in a study of beta chain features in type 1 diabetes. For these TCRs, the target antigens are not known. cDNA synthesis used the whole RNA isolate, giving expressed TCRB sequences. TCRdb keeps only in-frame clones here, not all; method: immunoSEQ multiplex PCR. The table lists 45,000 to 60,000 clones, around 60% of them singletons, with 0.29% in the top ten. Study-level points and caveats: The study found moderately but significantly shorter TCRB CDR3s in all four CD4+ subsets of Type 1 diabetes patients.

Material for sequencing was stem cell memory CD4+ T cells from blood. All receptors derive from a woman aged 25-40 years with type 1 diabetes.

This clone has just one count. The V gene is TRBV18, the J gene TRBJ2-1; 11 nucleotides line up with TRBD2. The CDR3 contains 15 residues. Germline trimming cut 3 bases from V and 7 bases from J; bases unmatched to any gene: 5. Germline V gives CDR1 KGHSH, CDR2 LQKENI. CDR3 DNA: TGTGCCAGCTCACCCCAAAGGACTAGCGGGAATGAGCAGTTCTTC. Its protein is CASSPQRTSGNEQFF. Using reference TRBV18 and TRBJ2-1 for the parts outside the CDR3, the full variable domain is NAGVMQNPRHLVRRRGQEARLRCSPMKGHSHVYWYRQLPEEGLKFMVYLQKENIIDESGMPKERFSAEFPKEGPSILRIQQVVRGDSAAYFCASSPQRTSGNEQFFGPGTRLTVL.

The chain joins TRBV18 to TRBJ1-1; 10 bases match TRBD1. Germline assignment: CDR1 KGHSH and CDR2 LQKENI. Trimming took 1 base from V and 5 from J; bases not matched to a gene: 7. This CDR3 region has 16 residues. The CDR3 here is CASSPLAGTGETEAFF. Written as DNA, the CDR3 is TGTGCCAGCTCACCACTCGCAGGGACAGGGGAGACTGAAGCTTTCTTT.

This chain joins TRBV5-4 and TRBJ2-7; a weak D match, TRBD1 (6 bases). Trimming took off 0 bases at V and 4 bases at J, with 11 bases between the two ends. Germline CDR1 SGHNT, CDR2 YYREEE (reference sequence). The CDR3 runs 14 residues. CDR3 amino acids: CASSLERQAYEQYF. The CDR3 DNA is TGTGCCAGCAGCTTGGAGAGACAGGCTTACGAGCAGTACTTC.

V usage is TRBV2 and J usage is TRBJ1-5; TRBD1 might be the D (6 bases). The CDR3 runs to 15 residues. V was cut by 2 bases and J by 8 bases, with 16 bases left in between. Germline lookup yields CDR1 SNHLY and CDR2 FYNNEI. CDR3 region: CASSEWGQGGKPQHF. CDR3 DNA: TGTGCCAGCAGTGAATGGGGGCAGGGTGGCAAGCCCCAGCATTTT.

This chain uses TRBV7-9 with TRBJ2-7, with D perhaps matching TRBD2 (6 bases). Trimming left V 4 bases short and J 2 bases short, with 18 bases between. From germline, CDR1 is SEHNR and CDR2 FQNEAQ (reference sequence). CDR3 length equals 16 residues. The DNA for the CDR3 is TGTGCCAGCAGCTCACCCCCCGGAGGGAGCCCCTACGAGCAGTACTTC. It is translated as CASSSPPGGSPYEQYF.

The chain employs TRBV28 and TRBJ2-7, with D unresolved. The CDR3 consists of 14 residues. In germline, CDR1 is MDHEN, CDR2 SYDVKM. Trimming cost V 4 bases and J 3 bases, with 13 bases left between them. CDR3 in DNA: TGTGCCAGCAGTTCAATCCAAACAAACTACGAGCAGTACTTC. Protein product: CASSSIQTNYEQYF. Combining the CDR3 with reference TRBV28 and TRBJ2-7 gives the whole variable domain DVKVTQSSRYLVKRTGEKVFLECVQDMDHENMFWYRQDPGLGLRLIYFSYDVKMKEKGDIPEGYSVSREKKERFSLILESASTNQTSMYLCASSSIQTNYEQYFGPGTRLTVT.

This chain links TRBV19 with TRBJ2-2; the D gene is possibly TRBD2 (5 bases). The CDR3 is 12 amino acids. CDR1 and CDR2 from the germline V gene are LNHDA and SQIVND (reference sequence). The V end was cut by 6 bases, the J end by 6 bases, with 8 bases between. The CDR3 nucleotides are TGTGCCAGTAGCGGTAGCGCCGGGGAGCTGTTTTTT. Amino acid sequence: CASSGSAGELFF.

V usage is TRBV19 and J usage is TRBJ2-7; D is unresolved. V shed 6 bases and J shed 3 bases, with 9 bases lying between them. Germline V gene sequence: CDR1 LNHDA, CDR2 SQIVND (reference sequence). This CDR3 has 12 residues. DNA of the CDR3: TGTGCCAGTAGCAGCGTTCTCTACGAGCAGTACTTC. This sequence encodes CASSSVLYEQYF.

This clone has a handful of counts. The chain joins TRBV5-1 to TRBJ2-3; 7 nucleotides match TRBD2. The CDR3 sequence is 16 residues long. Trimming at V came to 4 bases and at J to 5 bases, leaving 13 bases not matched to a gene. Germline V gene lookup returns CDR1 SGHRS and CDR2 YFSETQ. CDR3 nucleotides: TGCGCCAGCAGCCTCATTGGGGGAGGGCCTGAAGATACGCAGTATTTT. It yields the protein CASSLIGGGPEDTQYF.